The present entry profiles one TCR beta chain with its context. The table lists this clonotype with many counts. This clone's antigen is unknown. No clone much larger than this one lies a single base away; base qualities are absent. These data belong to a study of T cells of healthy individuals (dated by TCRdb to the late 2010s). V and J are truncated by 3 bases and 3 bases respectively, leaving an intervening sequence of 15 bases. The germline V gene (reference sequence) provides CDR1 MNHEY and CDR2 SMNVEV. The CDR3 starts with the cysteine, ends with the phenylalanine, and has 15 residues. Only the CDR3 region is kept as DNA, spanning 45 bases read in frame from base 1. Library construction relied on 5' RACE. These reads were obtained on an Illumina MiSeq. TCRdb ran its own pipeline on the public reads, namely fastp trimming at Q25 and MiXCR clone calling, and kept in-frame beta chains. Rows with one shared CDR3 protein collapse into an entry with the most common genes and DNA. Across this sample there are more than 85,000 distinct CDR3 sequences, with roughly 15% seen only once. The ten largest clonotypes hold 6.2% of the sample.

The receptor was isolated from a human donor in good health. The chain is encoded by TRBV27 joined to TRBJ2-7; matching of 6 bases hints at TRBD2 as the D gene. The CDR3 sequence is CASSFLPVGGYEQYF. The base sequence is TGTGCCAGCAGTTTCCTTCCGGTGGGGGGCTACGAGCAGTACTTC.